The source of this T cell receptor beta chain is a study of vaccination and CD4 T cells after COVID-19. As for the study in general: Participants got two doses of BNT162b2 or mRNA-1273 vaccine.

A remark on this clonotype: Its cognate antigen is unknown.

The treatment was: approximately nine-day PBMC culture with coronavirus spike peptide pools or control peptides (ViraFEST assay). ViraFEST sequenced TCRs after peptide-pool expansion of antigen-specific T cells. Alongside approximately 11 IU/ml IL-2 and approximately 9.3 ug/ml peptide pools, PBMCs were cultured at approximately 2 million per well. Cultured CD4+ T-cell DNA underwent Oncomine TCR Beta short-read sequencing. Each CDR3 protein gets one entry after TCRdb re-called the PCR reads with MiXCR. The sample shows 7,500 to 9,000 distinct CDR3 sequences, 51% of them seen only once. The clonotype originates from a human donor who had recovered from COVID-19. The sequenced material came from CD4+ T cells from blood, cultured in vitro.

The CDR3 DNA sequence: TGTGCCAGCAGAGTATACTACGCTAGCGGGGGGCTCACGGGGACCCAGTACTTC. Its protein is CASRVYYASGGLTGTQYF. This chain joins TRBV2 and TRBJ2-5, with 11 bases lining up with TRBD2. Germline V gives CDR1 SNHLY, CDR2 FYNNEI. There are 18 residues in the CDR3. The V segment lost 6 bases and the J segment 7 bases; nucleotides outside the gene matches: 19.